There are a few counts of the clone carrying this T cell receptor beta chain. Its antigen is not known. In TCRdb, the 5' RACE reads were re-called with MiXCR into one record per CDR3 protein. The data contain more than 650,000 distinct CDR3 sequences, 10% to 15% of them singletons. The data derive from a study of CD8 T cells in ankylosing spondylitis. Overall study results and limits: One TCR beta motif, made up of about 8 highly homologous variants, appeared characteristic of ankylosing spondylitis blood.

Per the germline V gene, CDR1 is MNHNS and CDR2 is SASEGT. CDR3 length equals 14 residues. Trimming at V came to 7 bases and at J to 7 bases, leaving 9 bases not matched to a gene. The rearrangement uses TRBV6-1 and TRBJ2-7; 11 bases line up with TRBD1. Sequences were obtained from blood, either unsorted or a sorted T cell fraction (not recorded which). The TCR comes from a male donor with ankylosing spondylitis. CDR3 nucleotide sequence: TGTGCCAGCATAGCTCGGACAGGGGGCGGTGAGCAGTACTTC. Its translation: CASIARTGGGEQYF.